Listed below are T cell receptor beta chains from one sample, sequenced in a study of blood T cells in healthy people across ages. Each CDR3 protein gets one entry after TCRdb re-called the 5' RACE reads with MiXCR. The table shows more than 700,000 distinct CDR3 sequences, with about half occurring only once. The material sequenced was blood. The origin of the receptors is a man older than 75 in good health. Both conserved end residues are part of each CDR3. The D gene is left open where the match is weak. The size of a clone is reported for some rows only, either as once, few or many, or as a class for expanded clones.

-	-	TRBV10-1	13	TRBJ1-2	TGCGCCAGCGCGGGACAAGGCGGAGAAGGCTACACCTTC	CASAGQGGEGYTF
few	-	TRBV15	15	TRBJ2-1	TGTGTCACCAGCAGAGAGAAGACTGGACACAATGAGCAGTTCTTC	CVTSREKTGHNEQFF
-	TRBD1	TRBV20-1	16	TRBJ1-3	TGCAGTGCAGGGGGAGGACAGGGGGCTTCTGGAAACACCATATATTTT	CSAGGGQGASGNTIYF
-	TRBD1	TRBV29-1	14	TRBJ2-5	TGCAGCGTTCGGGACAGGGGGCGTTTGGAGACCCAGTACTTC	CSVRDRGRLETQYF
-	-	TRBV7-9	15	TRBJ1-1	TGTGCCAGCAGCTTAACTGTCCCCTTGAACACTGAAGCTTTCTTT	CASSLTVPLNTEAFF
few	-	TRBV9	13	TRBJ2-3	TGTGCCAGCAGCGTAAATCTGGCAGATACGCAGTATTTT	CASSVNLADTQYF
-	-	TRBV20-1	13	TRBJ2-7	TGCAGCTTCACCGCGGGGTCTGGGAGTGAGCAGTACTTC	CSFTAGSGSEQYF
-	TRBD2	TRBV14	15	TRBJ2-5	TGTGCCAGCAGCCACCAACCGGGAGGGGACAATGAGCAGTACTTC	CASSHQPGGDNEQYF
many	TRBD1	TRBV5-1	15	TRBJ2-1	TGCGCCAGCAGCTTGGTTCGCCAGGGGGCCGATGAGCAGTTCTTC	CASSLVRQGADEQFF
-	-	TRBV7-9	11	TRBJ2-5	TGTGCCAGCAGCCCAACAGAGGCCCAGTACTTC	CASSPTEAQYF
few	TRBD1	TRBV12-3/TRBV12-4	14	TRBJ2-4	TGTGCCAGCAGTTCACAGGGGGTCAAAAACATTCAGTACTTC	CASSSQGVKNIQYF
-	TRBD2	TRBV6-2/TRBV6-3	15	TRBJ2-7	TGTGCCAGCAGTAAACTAGCGGGAGATTTTGACGAGCAGTACTTC	CASSKLAGDFDEQYF
-	-	TRBV2	14	TRBJ2-1	TGTGCCAGCAGTCTAGAGCTCGACTGGGGTGAGCAGTTCTTC	CASSLELDWGEQFF
-	TRBD1	TRBV7-9	15	TRBJ1-1	TGTGCCAGCAGCCCGCGGGACAGCCTGAACACTGAAGCTTTCTTT	CASSPRDSLNTEAFF
-	-	TRBV7-2	17	TRBJ2-1	TGTGCCAGCAGCCCACGTCGCGGCGGGGACCTTCACAATGAGCAGTTCTTC	CASSPRRGGDLHNEQFF
-	-	TRBV29-1	14	TRBJ2-3	TGCAGCGCTCTACGAGGGACGGCCGCAGATACGCAGTATTTT	CSALRGTAADTQYF
few	-	TRBV10-3	14	TRBJ2-5	TGTGCCATCAGTAAGGGACTAGGGGGCGAGACCCAGTACTTC	CAISKGLGGETQYF
-	-	TRBV5-1	14	TRBJ1-2	TGCGCCAGCAGCCGGACGGAGGATAACTATGGCTACACCTTC	CASSRTEDNYGYTF
-	TRBD2	TRBV5-1	15	TRBJ2-1	TGCGCCAGCAGCCCTACTAGCGGGAGGGTTAATGAGCAGTTCTTC	CASSPTSGRVNEQFF
few	-	TRBV27	14	TRBJ2-5	TGTGCCAGCAGTTATTCAAGGGGGAGTGAGACCCAGTACTTC	CASSYSRGSETQYF
-	-	TRBV2	13	TRBJ2-1	TGTGCCAGCAGTGAAGCGCAAGGGACTGTAGAGTTCTTC	CASSEAQGTVEFF
-	-	TRBV5-1	13	TRBJ1-2	TGCGCCAGCAGCGCGACCAGTAACTATGGCTACACCTTC	CASSATSNYGYTF
-	TRBD2	TRBV9	14	TRBJ2-3	TGTGCCAGCAGCGTAGAACTAGCGGGAGGAACGCAGTATTTT	CASSVELAGGTQYF
-	-	TRBV7-3	15	TRBJ2-3	TGTGCCAGCAGCTTAATCGGGGGTATCACAGATACGCAGTATTTT	CASSLIGGITDTQYF
few	-	TRBV27	16	TRBJ2-7	TGTGCCAGCAGTTCGGCGGAACTCCCAACTTTCTACGAGCAGTACTTC	CASSSAELPTFYEQYF
few	TRBD2	TRBV6-5	18	TRBJ2-2	TGTGCCAGCAGTTACCCTACTAGCGGGAGGCGAAACACCGGGGAGCTGTTTTTT	CASSYPTSGRRNTGELFF
-	-	TRBV4-3	13	TRBJ2-7	TGCGCCAGCAGCCAAGAGACTAGACACGAGCAGTACTTC	CASSQETRHEQYF
-	-	TRBV27	12	TRBJ2-7	TGTGCCAGCGGAAGGCGGACCTACGAGCAGTACTTC	CASGRRTYEQYF
few	TRBD1	TRBV20-1	16	TRBJ1-1	TGCAGTGCTAGAGACGATCAACAGGGGATGAACACTGAAGCTTTCTTT	CSARDDQQGMNTEAFF
many	-	TRBV29-1	13	TRBJ1-2	TGCAGCGGGTCAGAAGGGGATGAGTATGGCTACACCTTC	CSGSEGDEYGYTF
medium-sized	TRBD1	TRBV29-1	14	TRBJ1-2	TGCAGCGTTGATCCCCCCGGGACAGGGAGGGGCTACACCTTC	CSVDPPGTGRGYTF
-	-	TRBV7-8	14	TRBJ2-7	TGTGCCAGCAGCTTAGGCCAGCGGGTCTACGAGCAGTACTTC	CASSLGQRVYEQYF
-	TRBD2	TRBV7-3	15	TRBJ2-1	TGTGCCAGCAGCTCGGGACTAGCGGGATACTATGAGCAGTTCTTC	CASSSGLAGYYEQFF
many	TRBD2	TRBV20-1	14	TRBJ2-1	TGCAGTGCATTAAGCGGGAGAGCCTACAATGAGCAGTTCTTC	CSALSGRAYNEQFF
-	-	TRBV5-1	13	TRBJ1-1	TGCGCCAGCAGCCCGCGGGCGGGGGCTGAAGCTTTCTTT	CASSPRAGAEAFF
-	TRBD2	TRBV4-1	19	TRBJ2-3	TGCGCCAGCAGCCCCCAAGGACTAGCGGGGGGTTTCGTCACAGATACGCAGTATTTT	CASSPQGLAGGFVTDTQYF
-	-	TRBV12-3/TRBV12-4	16	TRBJ2-1	TGTGCCAGCAGTTTTAATCTCAGGGGACCTAAAAATGAGCAGTTCTTC	CASSFNLRGPKNEQFF
many	-	TRBV6-5	11	TRBJ2-7	TGTGCCAGCAGCCGACGGGACGAGCAGTACTTC	CASSRRDEQYF
few	TRBD1	TRBV10-3	14	TRBJ2-7	TGTGCCATCAGTGACCCAGGGGGCTACTACGAGCAGTACTTC	CAISDPGGYYEQYF